What follows describes a single TCR beta chain. The assay was immunoSEQ multiplex PCR, and TCRdb's table has in-frame clones only and misses some. The sample carries about 16,000 clones, around nine tenths recorded once. The sample comes from a study of technical replicates of blood from a handful of donors. This CDR3 is 18 amino acids long. Germline CDR1 is SGHNT and CDR2 is YYREEE (reference sequence). V lost 1 base, J lost 0 bases, and 6 bases stayed unmatched. The specimen was PBMCs. This sequence was found in a human donor in good health. V is TRBV5-4 and J is TRBJ2-1; 11 bases are shared with TRBD2. Written as DNA, the CDR3 is TGTGCCAGCAGCTTGACGGGGACTAGCGGTACCTCCTACAATGAGCAGTTCTTC. Translating it yields CASSLTGTSGTSYNEQFF.